What follows are 5 T cell receptor beta chains derived from one specimen sequenced in a study of T cells in Graves' hyperthyroidism and ophthalmopathy. TCR beta CDR3 regions were amplified from RNA transcripts. The HTBI primer set served for first-round RT-PCR of the TCR CDR3. TCRdb recomputed calls from the multiplex PCR reads with MiXCR, one row per CDR3 protein. Among over 200,000 distinct CDR3 sequences listed, 13% to 15% were seen once. What was sequenced was blood. The source of these receptors is a middle-aged woman with Graves' hyperthyroidism that later progressed to Graves' ophthalmopathy.

This clonotype occurred many times. This sequence joins TRBV3-1 and TRBJ2-7; the match to TRBD2 covers 13 bases. From germline, CDR1 is LGHDT and CDR2 YNNKEL (reference sequence). This CDR3 is 13 amino acids long. The ends lost 4 bases at V and 7 bases at J; junction bases unmatched: 1. The CDR3 loop is CASSRLAGGEQYF. DNA of the CDR3: TGTGCCAGCAGCCGACTAGCGGGGGGTGAGCAGTACTTC.

The sample holds many counts of this clonotype. The chain uses TRBV4-1 and TRBJ2-4; no clear D gene. The CDR3 loop spans 14 amino acids. Germline V gene sequence: CDR1 MGHRA, CDR2 YSYEKL. V gave up 4 bases and J gave up 0 bases, with 7 bases separating them. The CDR3 spells CASSPNLAKNIQYF. The CDR3 DNA follows: TGCGCCAGCAGCCCGAACCTAGCCAAAAACATTCAGTACTTC.

This clonotype was detected ten times or more. V gene TRBV13 combines with J gene TRBJ2-7; D is possibly TRBD1 (5 bases). V was pared by 6 bases and J by 6 bases, with 18 bases between. The CDR3 spans 14 residues. Germline CDR1 and CDR2: PRHDT and FYEKMQ (reference sequence). The CDR3 protein is CASRPTWGPIEQYF. The CDR3 DNA reads TGTGCCAGCAGACCGACGTGGGGCCCTATCGAGCAGTACTTC.

This clonotype was recorded many times. V is TRBV12-5 and J is TRBJ2-5, with TRBD2 identical over 7 bases. The CDR3 is 16 residues long. V gave up 7 bases and J gave up 4 bases; unmatched junction bases: 15. CDR1 is LGHNT, CDR2 FRNRAP, per germline. In nucleotides, the CDR3 is TGTGCTAGTGCCTTCACCAAGGCGGGAGTAGGAGAGACCCAGTACTTC. Translating gives CASAFTKAGVGETQYF.

At least ten counts were recorded for this clonotype. The genes are TRBV7-9 and TRBJ2-1, with D unresolved. The CDR3 has 12 amino acids. Germline-derived CDR1 and CDR2 are SEHNR and FQNEAQ (reference sequence). Trimming took off 5 bases at V and 7 bases at J, with 9 bases between the two ends. The DNA of the CDR3 is TGTGCCAGCAGCCCCTCCACAAATGAGCAGTTCTTC. It yields the protein CASSPSTNEQFF.